The entry below gives a single T cell receptor beta chain sequence along with its context. Its antigen is unknown. With random hexamers, roughly 0.45 to 1 ug RNA was reverse transcribed. Via MiXCR, TCRdb re-called the immunoSEQ multiplex PCR reads, giving one row per CDR3 protein. The sample includes under 200,000 distinct CDR3 sequences, 90% to 95% of them seen just once. The V segment lost 3 bases and the J segment 5 bases; nucleotides outside the gene matches: 2. The CDR3 has 14 amino acids. Per germline, CDR1 SGDLS and CDR2 YYNGEE. The CD8+ and CD4+ T cells were isolated magnetically using a negative isolation approach, whereas the TEMRA cells were enriched by FACS. This sample was included in a study of CD8 T cells in Susac syndrome. Study outcomes and limitations: The Susac syndrome CD4+ T cell repertoires displayed no clonal expansion.

This receptor was taken from a human donor with Susac syndrome. Source material: CD4+ T cells from PBMCs. The chain links TRBV9 to TRBJ1-5, with 10 bases identical to TRBD1. The DNA for the CDR3 is TGTGCCAGCAGCGGCGGACAGGGGGATCAGCCCCAGCATTTT. Translation gives CASSGGQGDQPQHF.